Presented here are 25 T cell receptor beta chains from one specimen sequenced in a study of shared T cell receptors in the human thymus (dated by TCRdb to about 2021). Libraries were built with the immunoSEQ multiplex PCR assay. This immuneACCESS table, as held by TCRdb, lists in-frame sequences with V and J called but not all clones. Of the missing ones, under half trace to an unresolved V gene in checked studies; the others have no known cause. The sample contains 700,000 or so clones, 80% to 90% of them found a single time. The ten biggest clones cover roughly 0.01% of the sample. The data were also submitted as part of a second study, on human thymus T cells.

The sequenced material came from thymocytes. These TCRs come from a girl under three years old with a congenital heart defect. Donor details come from another sample of the same person, matched by shared clones.

This clone was seen a handful of times. The chain joins TRBV6-1 to TRBJ2-1; D gene uncertain. V was trimmed by 6 bases and J by 7 bases, leaving 7 bases between them. The CDR3 consists of 11 residues. Germline V gene lookup returns CDR1 MNHNS and CDR2 SASEGT. CDR3 DNA sequence: TGTGCCAGCAGAATCAGGAATGAGCAGTTCTTC. As protein: CASRIRNEQFF.

The V call is TRBV9, the J call TRBJ2-2, with unresolved D. Trimming took off 0 bases at V and 7 bases at J, with 4 bases between the two ends. Germline CDR1 SGDLS, CDR2 YYNGEE. The CDR3 length is 12 residues. The CDR3 region is CASSVAGGELFF. The DNA for the CDR3 is TGTGCCAGCAGCGTAGCAGGCGGGGAGCTGTTTTTT.

This clone appeared once. Other DNA sequences in the same sample also yield this CDR3. The chain uses TRBV6-5 and TRBJ1-6; TRBD1 matches 8 bases. CDR1 is MNHEY and CDR2 is SVGAGI in the germline V gene. The V segment lost 2 bases and the J segment 9 bases; nucleotides outside the gene matches: 0. The CDR3 totals 13 residues. CDR3 region: CASSYDRGSPLHF. CDR3 sequence (DNA): TGTGCCAGCAGTTACGACAGGGGTTCACCCCTCCACTTT.

The J gene is TRBJ2-2, the V gene TRBV2; 10 bases match TRBD1. Trimming removed 5 bases from V and 7 bases from J; junction bases left unmatched: 10. Germline lookup yields CDR1 SNHLY and CDR2 FYNNEI. CDR3 size: 16 residues. The CDR3: CASSTTGQGISGELFF. Here the CDR3 DNA reads TGTGCCAGCAGTACCACGGGACAGGGGATCAGCGGGGAGCTGTTTTTT.

This chain connects TRBV2 to TRBJ1-1, with 9 nucleotides matching TRBD1. Germline V gene sequence: CDR1 SNHLY, CDR2 FYNNEI. The trim removed 6 bases at V and 3 bases at J, leaving 5 bases unmatched. This CDR3 has 14 residues. CDR3 nucleotide sequence: TGTGCCAGCAGGAGGGGACAGGGCGACACTGAAGCTTTCTTT. This codes for CASRRGQGDTEAFF.

CDR3 nucleotide sequence: TGTGCCAGCAGTCGCGAGACAGGGGGTGAAAAACTGTTTTTT. It specifies CASSRETGGEKLFF. The chain recombines TRBV27 with TRBJ1-4; 9 bases align to TRBD1. The V segment lost 5 bases and the J segment 7 bases; nucleotides outside the gene matches: 5. Germline CDR1 is MNHEY and CDR2 is SMNVEV (reference sequence). The CDR3 is made up of 14 amino acids. Full variable domain (remainder filled in from reference TRBV27 and TRBJ1-4): EAQVTQNPRYLITVTGKKLTVTCSQNMNHEYMSWYRQDPGLGLRQIYYSMNVEVTDKGDVPEGYKVSRKEKRNFPLILESPSPNQTSLYFCASSRETGGEKLFFGSGTQLSVL.

The CDR3 coding sequence is TGTGCCAGCAGCACGGGACAGCGAACAACTAATGAAAAACTGTTTTTT. Protein product: CASSTGQRTTNEKLFF. The V and J genes are TRBV7-9 and TRBJ1-4, with 7 bases fitting TRBD1. This CDR3 spans 16 amino acids. Trimming took 5 bases from V and 0 from J; bases not matched to a gene: 6. Per germline, CDR1 SEHNR and CDR2 FQNEAQ (reference sequence).

V is TRBV10-3 and J is TRBJ2-3; D is uncertain. The V and J ends lost 4 bases and 5 bases respectively, with 10 bases between them. The germline V gene has CDR1 ENHRY and CDR2 SYGVKD. The CDR3 contains 13 residues. In DNA, the CDR3 is TGTGCCATCAGTGGGTCAGCAAAAGATACGCAGTATTTT. It yields the protein CAISGSAKDTQYF.

V gene TRBV27 combines with J gene TRBJ2-7; possible D gene TRBD2, 6 bases. This CDR3 has 16 residues. Germline CDR1 is MNHEY and CDR2 is SMNVEV (reference sequence). V was clipped by 5 bases and J by 2 bases, with 19 bases between them. CDR3 region: CASSPGVTSQTYEQYF. CDR3 nucleotide sequence: TGTGCCAGCAGTCCCGGGGTCACTAGCCAGACCTACGAGCAGTACTTC.

The V gene is TRBV10-3, the J gene TRBJ1-2; unclear D gene. The germline V gene encodes CDR1 ENHRY and CDR2 SYGVKD. The CDR3 is 12 residues long. Between the trimmed V and J ends, which lost 3 bases and 2 bases, there was a span of 4 bases. The CDR3 DNA follows: TGTGCCATCAGTGACGGGAACTATGGCTACACCTTC. Protein: CAISDGNYGYTF.

This clone was seen once. The chain employs TRBV4-1 and TRBJ2-3, with TRBD2 identical over 9 bases. Germline CDR1 MGHRA, CDR2 YSYEKL. CDR3 size: 19 residues. The V segment lost 3 bases and the J segment 4 bases; nucleotides outside the gene matches: 17. The CDR3 sequence: CASSHPWSRGSGGPDTQYF. The CDR3 DNA sequence: TGCGCCAGCAGCCACCCGTGGTCTAGAGGTAGCGGGGGCCCAGATACGCAGTATTTT.

The V and J genes are TRBV14 and TRBJ2-1, with 10 bases matching TRBD2. Germline V CDR1 and CDR2: SGHDN, FVKESK. The J segment lost 0 bases and the V segment lost 0 bases, leaving 11 bases of the junction unmatched. This CDR3 has 20 residues. The CDR3 DNA reads as TGTGCCAGCAGCCAAGAAGTAGGTCTAGCGGGGGTGAACTCCTACAATGAGCAGTTCTTC. Amino acid sequence: CASSQEVGLAGVNSYNEQFF. Drawing the rest from reference TRBV14 and TRBJ2-1, the complete variable domain is EAGVTQFPSHSVIEKGQTVTLRCDPISGHDNLYWYRRVMGKEIKFLLHFVKESKQDESGMPNNRFLAERTGGTYSTLKVQPAELEDSGVYFCASSQEVGLAGVNSYNEQFFGPGTRLTVL.

This clone was counted a single time. CDR3 sequence: CASSGGGTGELFF. CDR3 sequence (DNA): TGTGCCAGCAGCGGGGGGGGGACCGGGGAGCTGTTTTTT. The chain has TRBV5-6 and TRBJ2-2, with 7 positions matching TRBD2. V trimming: 4 bases; J trimming: 5 bases; junction bases outside the gene matches: 2. The CDR3 totals 13 residues. Germline V gene sequence: CDR1 SGHDT, CDR2 YYEEEE. Supplemented by reference TRBV5-6 and TRBJ2-2, the full variable domain reads DAGVTQSPTHLIKTRGQQVTLRCSPKSGHDTVSWYQQALGQGPQFIFQYYEEEERQRGNFPDRFSGHQFPNYSSELNVNALLLGDSALYLCASSGGGTGELFFGEGSRLTVL.

The CDR3 region has the DNA TGTGCCAGTAGTGCGGGACAGGGGGCCGGCGGGGAGCTGTTTTTT. It specifies CASSAGQGAGGELFF. This sequence joins TRBV19 and TRBJ2-2; TRBD1 matches 12 bases. This CDR3 is 15 amino acids long. Germline CDR1 reads LNHDA; CDR2 reads SQIVND (reference sequence). V lost 5 bases and J lost 7; bases outside the gene matches: 5.

The chain joins TRBV7-2 to TRBJ1-6; the match to TRBD1 covers 9 bases. The CDR3 is 19 amino acids. V lost 5 bases and J lost 10; bases outside the gene matches: 21. CDR1 and CDR2 (germline): SGHTA, FQGNSA. CDR3 in DNA: TGTGCCAGCAGCCTACATCAAAGCATACAGGGGGCAACGGGGTCACCCCTCCACTTT. It is translated as CASSLHQSIQGATGSPLHF. Using reference TRBV7-2 and TRBJ1-6 for the parts outside the CDR3, the full variable domain is GAGVSQSPSNKVTEKGKDVELRCDPISGHTALYWYRQSLGQGLEFLIYFQGNSAPDKSGLPSDRFSAERTGGSVSTLTIQRTQQEDSAVYLCASSLHQSIQGATGSPLHFGNGTRLTVT.

The chain links TRBV4-3 to TRBJ2-4; 8 bases line up with TRBD2. V gave up 4 bases and J gave up 5 bases; unmatched junction bases: 7. Germline CDR1 reads LGHNA; CDR2 reads YSLEER. The CDR3 has 15 amino acids. CDR3 sequence reads: CASSRGGKAENIQYF. The DNA of the CDR3 is TGCGCCAGCAGCCGCGGGGGGAAAGCAGAAAACATTCAGTACTTC.

V usage is TRBV4-1 and J usage is TRBJ2-7, with 16 bases identical to TRBD2. CDR1 MGHRA and CDR2 YSYEKL come from the germline V gene. V gave up 4 bases and J gave up 6 bases; unmatched junction bases: 18. This CDR3 spans 20 amino acids. This CDR3 reads CASSPIQGLAGGLKPLEQYF. The CDR3, as DNA: TGCGCCAGCAGCCCAATCCAGGGACTAGCGGGGGGGCTGAAGCCCCTCGAGCAGTACTTC.

This clone was counted a single time. The V and J genes are TRBV4-3 and TRBJ2-7, with TRBD1 matching 8 bases. Germline V CDR1 and CDR2: LGHNA, YSLEER. After removal of 0 bases from V and 1 base from J, the junction contained 5 bases not matched to a gene. The CDR3 sequence is 16 residues long. In nucleotides, the CDR3 is TGCGCCAGCAGCCAAGACAGGGGGCGACCTTCCTACGAGCAGTACTTC. Its translation is CASSQDRGRPSYEQYF.

V gene TRBV5-1 combines with J gene TRBJ1-2; D uncertain. In germline, CDR1 is SGHRS, CDR2 YFSETQ. The V and J ends lost 4 bases and 8 bases respectively, with 21 bases between them. The CDR3 extends over 15 amino acids. The CDR3 is CASSPGGVRGKGYTF. CDR3 DNA: TGCGCCAGCAGCCCCGGAGGAGTTCGCGGGAAAGGCTACACCTTC.

In its sample, this clone was seen once. The chain links TRBV7-2 to TRBJ2-3, with D perhaps TRBD1 (5 bases). The CDR3 is made up of 18 amino acids. Trimming pared 4 bases from V and 1 base from J, leaving 21 bases between. Germline assignment: CDR1 SGHTA and CDR2 FQGNSA. The CDR3 reads CASSYGYSDKFRTDTQYF. DNA for the CDR3: TGTGCCAGCAGCTACGGATATTCGGACAAATTCCGCACAGATACGCAGTATTTT.

The chain recombines TRBV27 with TRBJ1-3; D ambiguous. The CDR3 is 17 amino acids. CDR1 is MNHEY, CDR2 SMNVEV, per germline (reference sequence). The V and J ends lost 5 bases and 5 bases respectively, with 22 bases between them. The CDR3 coding sequence is TGTGCCAGCAGTCCGAACCTCGGATGGAGGTCAAGAAACACCATATATTTT. Protein product: CASSPNLGWRSRNTIYF.

The chain links TRBV7-2 to TRBJ1-2; 8 bases line up with TRBD1. This CDR3 is 16 amino acids long. Germline V gene data show CDR1 as SGHTA and CDR2 as FQGNSA. V dropped 0 bases and J dropped 3; count of bases not matched to a gene: 6. CDR3 nucleotides: TGTGCCAGCAGCTTAGCCCCGGACAGGGCCGACTATGGCTACACCTTC. Translated: CASSLAPDRADYGYTF.

The CDR3 DNA reads TGTGCCAGTAGTACGAGACAGGGTAGACCCTCTGGGGCCAACGTCCTGACTTTC. Its translation is CASSTRQGRPSGANVLTF. The chain combines TRBV19 with TRBJ2-6; 7 nucleotides align to TRBD1. In germline, CDR1 is LNHDA, CDR2 SQIVND (reference sequence). V was pared by 4 bases and J by 0 bases, with 9 bases of the junction left unmatched. The CDR3 has 18 residues.

The chain links TRBV6-5 to TRBJ2-7, with a weak D call TRBD1 (5 bases). V was clipped by 6 bases and J by 4 bases, with 19 bases between them. Germline CDR1 MNHEY, CDR2 SVGAGI. The CDR3 is 15 amino acids. This CDR3 is CASRTGLGPSYEQYF. The DNA for the CDR3 is TGTGCCAGCAGGACGGGTTTGGGGCCTTCATACGAGCAGTACTTC.

The chain carries TRBV5-1 and TRBJ1-2, with 8 bases fitting TRBD1. This CDR3 spans 16 amino acids. CDR1 SGHRS and CDR2 YFSETQ come from the germline V gene. V lost 2 bases and J lost 5; bases outside the gene matches: 11. CDR3 sequence (DNA): TGCGCCAGCAGCTTCAAGGCTGGACAGGGATCTTATGGCTACACCTTC. Encoded protein: CASSFKAGQGSYGYTF.